The 15 T cell receptor beta chains reported below all come from one sample, sequenced in a study of cytomegalovirus exposure and HLA in healthy donors (dated by TCRdb to the late 2010s). The library relied on the immunoSEQ multiplex PCR assay. A mixture of 60 forward primers for TCR Vbeta segments and 13 reverse primers for TCR Jbeta segments was used in the multiplex PCR. This immuneACCESS table, as held by TCRdb, lists in-frame sequences with V and J called but not all clones. Of the missing ones, under half trace to an unresolved V gene in checked studies; the others have no known cause. This sample is represented by about 89,000 clones; over 60% of them were singletons. Approximately 3.7% of the sample is in the top ten clones. The material sequenced was PBMCs. The receptors originated from a man aged 25-45 years in good health and CMV-seronegative.

CDR3 loop: CASTQRGQGLAFF. The CDR3 DNA reads TGTGCCAGCACCCAGAGGGGACAGGGGCTGGCTTTCTTT. The chain is built from TRBV2 and TRBJ1-1, with 10 nucleotides matching TRBD1. Unmatched junction bases numbered 10, after V lost 7 bases and J lost 11 bases. CDR1 and CDR2 (germline): SNHLY, FYNNEI. The length of the CDR3 is 13 residues.

The chain recombines TRBV7-9 with TRBJ2-4, with TRBD2 as a possible D gene (6 bases). V lost 4 bases to trimming and J lost 0 bases, with 13 bases between them. The germline V gene has CDR1 SEHNR and CDR2 FQNEAQ (reference sequence). The CDR3 runs 16 residues. The CDR3 DNA reads as TGTGCCAGCAGCTACACGGGGGAGTTAGCCAAAAACATTCAGTACTTC. It yields the protein CASSYTGELAKNIQYF.

The rearrangement uses TRBV5-4 and TRBJ2-1; 9 positions match TRBD2. Trimming at V came to 7 bases and at J to 2 bases, leaving 4 bases not matched to a gene. CDR1 and CDR2 from the germline V gene are SGHNT and YYREEE (reference sequence). This CDR3 contains 14 residues. CDR3 protein: CASLVAGAYNEQFF. The DNA for the CDR3 is TGTGCCAGCTTGGTAGCGGGAGCCTACAATGAGCAGTTCTTC.

This chain joins TRBV6-5 and TRBJ2-5, with TRBD2 matching over 11 bases. V gave up 6 bases and J gave up 2 bases; unmatched junction bases: 2. The germline gives CDR1 MNHEY, CDR2 SVGAGI. This CDR3 is built from 14 residues. The CDR3 spells CASSRLAGQETQYF. The DNA for the CDR3 is TGTGCCAGCAGCCGACTAGCGGGGCAAGAGACCCAGTACTTC.

V usage is TRBV19 and J usage is TRBJ2-2; D might be TRBD2 (6 bases). This CDR3 spans 14 amino acids. Per the germline V gene, CDR1 is LNHDA and CDR2 is SQIVND (reference sequence). V was shortened by 6 bases and J by 2 bases, with 10 bases between the two germline ends. In nucleotides, the CDR3 is TGTGCCAGTAGAGGTAGCGGCAACACCGGGGAGCTGTTTTTT. Its protein is CASRGSGNTGELFF.

The chain is built from TRBV4-1 and TRBJ1-2, with D possibly TRBD1 on 5 matching bases. Germline assignment: CDR1 MGHRA and CDR2 YSYEKL. CDR3 length: 14 amino acids. Trimming left V 5 bases short and J 0 bases short, with 10 bases between. CDR3 DNA sequence: TGCGCCAGCAGCTTCCCGGGGGCTAACTATGGCTACACCTTC. Protein product: CASSFPGANYGYTF.

This chain uses TRBV10-3 with TRBJ2-7, with 7 bases identical to TRBD1. The germline CDR1 and CDR2 sequences are ENHRY and SYGVKD. CDR3 length equals 14 residues. Trimming took 4 bases from V and 2 from J; bases not matched to a gene: 5. The CDR3 region is CAISVTTGAYEQYF. The CDR3 DNA is TGTGCCATCAGTGTAACCACAGGGGCCTACGAGCAGTACTTC.

CDR3 coding DNA: TGTGCCAGTAGTACCCCTCAGGGGGAATACAATGAGCAGTTCTTC. Translated, it gives CASSTPQGEYNEQFF. The rearrangement uses TRBV19 and TRBJ2-1; 7 bases fit TRBD1. The CDR3 sequence is 15 residues long. The germline gives CDR1 LNHDA, CDR2 SQIVND (reference sequence). V shed 4 bases, J shed 4 bases, and the junction held 7 bases outside the gene matches.

The chain has TRBV7-2 and TRBJ1-1, with D maybe TRBD1 (6 bases). Germline V gene lookup returns CDR1 SGHTA and CDR2 FQGNSA. V was trimmed by 3 bases and J by 1 base, leaving 12 bases between them. The CDR3 runs 15 residues. This CDR3 reads CASSFQTGRNTEAFF. The DNA for the CDR3 is TGTGCCAGCAGCTTCCAAACAGGGAGGAACACTGAAGCTTTCTTT.

The chain uses TRBV29-1 and TRBJ2-1; 9 bases fit TRBD2. Germline V gene data show CDR1 as SQVTM and CDR2 as ANQGSEA. This CDR3 comprises 14 residues. J was trimmed by 5 bases and V by 7 bases; bases with no gene match: 9. This chain's CDR3 is CSALPSGKNNEQFF. The CDR3 bases are TGCAGCGCCCTGCCTAGCGGGAAAAACAATGAGCAGTTCTTC.

The chain uses TRBV25-1 and TRBJ2-3; 8 nucleotides align to TRBD1. CDR3 length equals 17 residues. Germline V CDR1 and CDR2: MGHDK, SYGVNS. The J segment lost 0 bases and the V segment lost 2 bases, leaving 7 bases of the junction unmatched. CDR3 DNA: TGTGCCAGCAGTGAACCTCGACAGGGGTCGAGCACAGATACGCAGTATTTT. This translates into CASSEPRQGSSTDTQYF.

The chain couples TRBV7-2 to TRBJ1-3; D remains unclear. The CDR3 has 15 residues. Trimming shortened V by 6 bases and J by 0 bases, and 12 bases separated the two germline ends. The germline V gene has CDR1 SGHTA and CDR2 FQGNSA. Here the CDR3 reads CASSNYMSSGNTIYF. CDR3 sequence (DNA): TGTGCCAGCAGTAACTACATGAGCTCTGGAAACACCATATATTTT.

The genes are TRBV30 and TRBJ1-1; 8 bases fit TRBD1. This CDR3 spans 13 amino acids. Looked up from germline, CDR1 is GTSNPN and CDR2 is SVGIG (reference sequence). V dropped 6 bases and J dropped 1; count of bases not matched to a gene: 4. This chain's CDR3 is CACQGAWNTEAFF. In DNA form, the CDR3 reads TGTGCCTGCCAGGGGGCTTGGAACACTGAAGCTTTCTTT.

The genes are TRBV20-1 and TRBJ1-2; D gene uncertain. The CDR3 is 11 residues long. Germline loops: CDR1 DFQATT, CDR2 SNEGSKA (reference sequence). The germline V and J ends were trimmed by 3 bases and 9 bases, with 11 bases remaining between them. CDR3 sequence: CSASAGLSYTF. The CDR3 nucleotides read TGCAGTGCTAGCGCGGGATTAAGCTACACCTTC.

In this sample, this clone turned up a few times. The chain recombines TRBV20-1 with TRBJ1-1, with unresolved D. Germline loops: CDR1 DFQATT, CDR2 SNEGSKA (reference sequence). CDR3 length equals 11 residues. This chain's CDR3 is CSLTGNTEAFF. CDR3 sequence (DNA): TGCAGCCTAACGGGGAACACTGAAGCTTTCTTT.